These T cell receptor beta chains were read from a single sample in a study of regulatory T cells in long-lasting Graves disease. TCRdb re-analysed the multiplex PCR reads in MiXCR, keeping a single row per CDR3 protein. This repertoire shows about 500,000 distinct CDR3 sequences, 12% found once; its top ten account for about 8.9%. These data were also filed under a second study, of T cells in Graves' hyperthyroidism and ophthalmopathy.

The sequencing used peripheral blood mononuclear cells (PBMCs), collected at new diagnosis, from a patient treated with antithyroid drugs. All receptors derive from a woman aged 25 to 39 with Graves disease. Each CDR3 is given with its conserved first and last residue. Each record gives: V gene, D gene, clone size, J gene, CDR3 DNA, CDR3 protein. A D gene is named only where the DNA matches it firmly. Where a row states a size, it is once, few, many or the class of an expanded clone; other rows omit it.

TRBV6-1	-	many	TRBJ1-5	TGTGCCAGCAGAACGGACGGGAACCAGCCCCAGCATTTT	CASRTDGNQPQHF
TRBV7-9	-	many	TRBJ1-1	TGTGCCAGCAGCCGATCAGGAGGAGGCACTGAAGCTTTCTTT	CASSRSGGGTEAFF
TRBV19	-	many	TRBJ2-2	TGTGCCAGTAGTACCCAGGGGTCCGGGGAGCTGTTTTTT	CASSTQGSGELFF
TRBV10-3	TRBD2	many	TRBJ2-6	TGTGCCATCAGTGAAGGCCTCGGGACTAGCGGGCCCAACTCTGGGGCCAACGTCCTGACTTTC	CAISEGLGTSGPNSGANVLTF
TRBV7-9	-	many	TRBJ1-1	TGTGCCAGCAGGAGGGGGGCGAACACTGAAGCTTTCTTT	CASRRGANTEAFF
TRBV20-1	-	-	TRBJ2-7	TGCAGTCCAACCCACTACAGCTCCTACGAGCAGTACTTC	CSPTHYSSYEQYF
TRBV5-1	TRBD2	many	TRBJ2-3	TGCGCCAGCAGCTTGGATCGAGCGGGAGGGTACACAGATACGCAGTATTTT	CASSLDRAGGYTDTQYF
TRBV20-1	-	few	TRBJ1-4	TGCAGTGCTAGTCAGAATGAAAAACTGTTTTTT	CSASQNEKLFF
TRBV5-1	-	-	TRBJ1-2	TGCGCCAGCAGCTCCGGCCAGCTCGGTGGCTACACCTTC	CASSSGQLGGYTF
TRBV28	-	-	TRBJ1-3	TGTGCCAGCAGTTTGCTTCAGGGAGGATCGGGAAACACCATATATTTT	CASSLLQGGSGNTIYF
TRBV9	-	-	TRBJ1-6	TGTGCCAGCAGCCCGGGGACATACCGTTCACCCCTCCACTTT	CASSPGTYRSPLHF
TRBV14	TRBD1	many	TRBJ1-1	TGTGCCAGCAGCAGATTTCAGGGGGGCACTGAAGCTTTCTTT	CASSRFQGGTEAFF
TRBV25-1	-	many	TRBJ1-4	TGTGCCAGCAGTGAATCGAATGGGGGCCGCGAAAAACTGTTTTTT	CASSESNGGREKLFF
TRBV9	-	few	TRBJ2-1	TGTGCCAGCAGCCAACCACAGGGCTACTCCATAGCCACCTCCTACAATGAGCAGTTCTTC	CASSQPQGYSIATSYNEQFF
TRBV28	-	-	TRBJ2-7	TGTGCCAGCTCGGACATCTCCTACGAGCAGTACTTC	CASSDISYEQYF
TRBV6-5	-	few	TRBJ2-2	TGTGCCAGCAGTTTCGGGACGCAGAACACCGGGGAGCTGTTTTTT	CASSFGTQNTGELFF
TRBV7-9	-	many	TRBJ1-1	TGTGCCAGCAGCTTAGCGTTATTGGCGGTGAACACTGAAGCTTTCTTT	CASSLALLAVNTEAFF
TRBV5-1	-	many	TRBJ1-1	TGCGCCAGCAGCTTTTTCCCCGGGGCTGACACTGAAGCTTTCTTT	CASSFFPGADTEAFF
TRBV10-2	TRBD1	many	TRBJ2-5	TGCGCCAGCAGTGAGCGGGACAGTCCTGGGGAGACCCAGTACTTC	CASSERDSPGETQYF
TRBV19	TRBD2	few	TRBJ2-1	TGTGCCAGTAGTCCTCTGGGACTAGCGGGATTAGGGTCCTACAATGAGCAGTTCTTC	CASSPLGLAGLGSYNEQFF
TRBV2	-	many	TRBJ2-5	TGTGCCAGCGTCTCGGGCCAAGAGACCCAGTACTTC	CASVSGQETQYF
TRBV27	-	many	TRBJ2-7	TGTGCCAGCAGTTTAGGGGTGTTCAGTAAAGAGCAGTACTTC	CASSLGVFSKEQYF
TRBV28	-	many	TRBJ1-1	TGTGCCAGCAGTTTAAAACAGGGCTGGAGCACTGAAGCTTTCTTT	CASSLKQGWSTEAFF
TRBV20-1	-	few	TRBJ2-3	TGCAGTGCTAGAGCCCTAGATGGAGATACGCAGTATTTT	CSARALDGDTQYF
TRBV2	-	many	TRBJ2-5	TGTGCCAGCAAGGAAGGCACAGGCCAAGAGACCCAGTACTTC	CASKEGTGQETQYF
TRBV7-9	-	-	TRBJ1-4	TGTGCCAGCAGCTCTTATGCAACTAATGAAAAACTGTTTTTT	CASSSYATNEKLFF
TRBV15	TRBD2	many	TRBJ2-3	TGTGCCACCAGCAACGGTCTTGGCGGGAGAGAGGGAGATACGCAGTATTTT	CATSNGLGGREGDTQYF
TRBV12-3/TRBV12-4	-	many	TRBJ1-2	TGTGCCAGCAGCCGGACTCGCGCTGGCTACACCTTC	CASSRTRAGYTF
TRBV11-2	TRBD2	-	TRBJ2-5	TGTGCCAGCAGCAGAACGGGACTAGCGGAGACCCAGTACTTC	CASSRTGLAETQYF
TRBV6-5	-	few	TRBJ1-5	TGTGCCAGCAGTTACGGGGGAAGGGATCAGCCCCAGCATTTT	CASSYGGRDQPQHF
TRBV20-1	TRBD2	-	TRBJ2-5	TGCAGTGCGGGCAGTTTGGCGGGAGGGCTCCGGAAGACCCAGTACTTC	CSAGSLAGGLRKTQYF
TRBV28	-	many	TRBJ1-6	TGTGCCAGCAGTTTAGGAACGGACGGTTCACCCCTCCACTTT	CASSLGTDGSPLHF
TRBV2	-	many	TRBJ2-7	TGTGCCAGCAGCAGCATGGCTATGGGGCTGGGGGAGCAGTACTTC	CASSSMAMGLGEQYF
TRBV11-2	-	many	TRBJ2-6	TGTGCCAGCACCCGGCGTTCAATTTTCTCTGGGGCCAACGTCCTGACTTTC	CASTRRSIFSGANVLTF
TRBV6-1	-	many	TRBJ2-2	TGTGCCATAAACGACAGGAACACCGGGGAGCTGTTTTTT	CAINDRNTGELFF
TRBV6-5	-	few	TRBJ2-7	TGTGCCAGCAGTTACGTAAACGAGCAGTACTTC	CASSYVNEQYF
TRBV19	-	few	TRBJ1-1	TGTGCCAGTAATACCAGTGACAGGTCGAACACTGAAGCTTTCTTT	CASNTSDRSNTEAFF
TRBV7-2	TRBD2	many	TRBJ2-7	TGTGCCAGCAGCTATCTCGGGAGGAGCTCCTACGAGCAGTACTTC	CASSYLGRSSYEQYF
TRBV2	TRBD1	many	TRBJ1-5	TGTGCCAGCAGCGGACAGGGAGGGGGCAATCAGCCCCAGCATTTT	CASSGQGGGNQPQHF
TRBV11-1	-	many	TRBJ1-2	TGTGCCAGCAGCGCCACAGGGCGCTATGGCTACACCTTC	CASSATGRYGYTF
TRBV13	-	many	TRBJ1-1	TGTGCCAGCAGCTTAAATCAACTGGGTCGCAACACTGAAGCTTTCTTT	CASSLNQLGRNTEAFF